The entry that follows covers one T cell receptor (beta chain) sequence. No antigen is known for it. The same CDR3 also results from other DNA sequences found in this sample. The V end was cut by 0 bases, the J end by 4 bases, with 11 bases between. The CDR3 contains 15 residues. Germline CDR1 and CDR2: SGHRS and YFSETQ. This record belongs to a study of T cell responses to AZD1222 COVID-19 vaccine. Whole-study results and caveats: The sample set comprised mostly white British donors with more females, and clonal diversity was possibly underestimated. Baseline testing showed seropositivity in only six AZD1222 recipients. Nearly half of spike-specific TCRs reportedly target variant regions that are unmutated in the B.1.351 and B.1.1.7 variants.

The repertoire was sequenced with immunoSEQ multiplex PCR; TCRdb's copy has only in-frame clones and lacks some. The sample consists of approximately 80,000 clones, approximately 91% of them appearing once. The chain uses TRBV5-1 and TRBJ1-5; TRBD1 might be the D (5 bases). The receptor comes from an adult in good health. The input for sequencing was peripheral blood, taken on day 0 of MenACWY control vaccination. CDR3 in DNA: TGCGCCAGCAGCTTGGAAGGGAGGGGAAATCAGCCCCAGCATTTT. The encoded protein is CASSLEGRGNQPQHF.